These 5 T cell receptor beta chains share one sample of origin, sequenced in a study of PD-1 blockade in mismatch repair-deficient tumors. Sequencing used immunoSEQ multiplex PCR; TCRdb keeps in-frame clones, though not all of them. This table holds more than 90,000 clones, roughly 80% found once. Sequences were derived from peripheral blood, sampled roughly 13 months after starting pembrolizumab. These receptors came from an adult with mismatch repair-deficient cancer.

Written as DNA, the CDR3 is TGCGCCAGCAGCCAAGAACCAGCGGGAGGTTACGAGCAGTACTTC. Residues: CASSQEPAGGYEQYF. The rearrangement joins TRBV4-3 to TRBJ2-7; 9 nucleotides line up with TRBD2. Looked up from germline, CDR1 is LGHNA and CDR2 is YSLEER. V lost 0 bases and J lost 4; bases outside the gene matches: 4. The CDR3 is 15 amino acids.

This clone was recorded at least ten times. The CDR3 loop reads CASSRDLDTQYF. The CDR3 DNA reads TGTGCCAGCAGCCGAGACTTGGATACGCAGTATTTT. The rearrangement uses TRBV4-2 and TRBJ2-3; D is ambiguous. Between the trimmed V and J ends, which lost 4 bases and 6 bases, there was a span of 8 bases. This CDR3 has 12 amino acids. Looked up from germline, CDR1 is LGHNA and CDR2 is YNFKEQ.

The chain links TRBV2 to TRBJ1-1; TRBD1 might be the D (5 bases). Germline V gives CDR1 SNHLY, CDR2 FYNNEI. The ends were cut back, 5 bases at V and 6 bases at J, with 10 bases in the middle. This CDR3 is 12 amino acids long. CDR3 in amino acids: CASSPDSSEAFF. The CDR3, as DNA: TGTGCCAGCAGTCCCGACAGTTCTGAAGCTTTCTTT.

This clone was detected a few times. The chain joins TRBV6-1 to TRBJ1-2; D is undetermined. Deletions cut 1 base from V and 4 bases from J, with 7 bases between. CDR3 size: 13 residues. Per the germline V gene, CDR1 is MNHNS and CDR2 is SASEGT. The CDR3 DNA sequence: TGTGCCAGCAGTGAAGGATGGACCTATGGCTACACCTTC. Translating it yields CASSEGWTYGYTF.

This clone was seen just once. The CDR3 sequence is CSASLGETQYF. For the CDR3, the DNA is TGCAGTGCCAGCCTAGGGGAGACCCAGTACTTC. The V call is TRBV20-1, the J call TRBJ2-5; D remains ambiguous. The CDR3 covers 11 residues. From germline, CDR1 is DFQATT and CDR2 SNEGSKA (reference sequence). V was pared by 6 bases and J by 5 bases, with 10 bases between.